This T cell receptor (beta chain) was captured in a study of a mutant IDH1 vaccine in newly diagnosed glioma. Overall study context: Averaging approximately 42 years of age, treated patients were roughly 60% male and about 38% female. Earlier care involved radiotherapy, temozolomide, or both, and the majority received both. Study-level results: There seemed to be no relation between pseudoprogression and changes in top peripheral T cell clonotypes.

Trimming cost V 0 bases and J 5 bases; bases outside gene matches: 13. This CDR3 is 17 amino acids long. CDR1 is GTSNPN and CDR2 is SVGIG in the germline V gene (reference sequence). Generated by immunoSEQ multiplex PCR, the TCRdb table keeps only in-frame clones and is missing some. Here the sample spans roughly 41,000 clones, roughly 92% being singletons. Concerning this clone itself: What it binds is not known.

Time point in this sample: baseline, week 1 (first vaccination visit). Documented treatment: pre-vaccination baseline after standard-of-care therapy. New WHO grade 3 or 4 astrocytomas that were IDH1-mutant and ATRX-lost had been found in donors. This sequence was found in a man aged 18 to 29 with glioma. Here the sequenced sample was PBMCs, taken from a glioma patient treated with radiotherapy, temozolomide or both. V is TRBV30 and J is TRBJ2-5, with 9 bases lining up with TRBD2. Here the CDR3 reads CAWSVQLIAGVWETQYF. The CDR3 bases are TGTGCCTGGAGTGTACAGTTAATAGCGGGAGTCTGGGAGACCCAGTACTTC.